These T cell receptor beta chains were read from a single sample in a study of blood T cells in healthy people across ages. A single record per CDR3 protein comes from TCRdb applying MiXCR to the 5' RACE reads. The repertoire consists of approximately 1.5 million distinct CDR3 sequences, with roughly 43% occurring once and the leading ten covering more than 4%. The sequenced material came from blood. All receptors derive from a woman between 18 and 29 years old in good health. Both conserved end residues are part of each CDR3. The D gene is left open where the match is weak. Clone size appears in some rows only: once, few, many, or a class for an expanded clone.

d_gene	v_gene	j_gene	len	abundance	CDR3nt	CDR3aa
-	TRBV6-2/TRBV6-3	TRBJ2-1	15	-	TGTGCCAGCAGTGAGCGGGTGTGGTCCTACAATGAGCAGTTCTTC	CASSERVWSYNEQFF
-	TRBV7-9	TRBJ1-2	14	once	TGTGCCAGCAGCTTCACCCCAGCTAACTATGGCTACACCTTC	CASSFTPANYGYTF
-	TRBV12-3/TRBV12-4	TRBJ1-1	13	-	TGTGCCAGCAGTTTTTCCGCGAACCCTGAAGCTTTCTTT	CASSFSANPEAFF
-	TRBV15	TRBJ2-7	15	few	TGTGCCACCAGCGATGGGGGGAATTATGTCTACGAGCAGTACTTC	CATSDGGNYVYEQYF
TRBD1	TRBV10-2	TRBJ1-5	14	-	TGCGCCAGCAGCGGACAGGGGCCCTATCAGCCCCAGCATTTT	CASSGQGPYQPQHF
-	TRBV4-1	TRBJ2-7	16	few	TGCGCCAGCAGCCAAAATGGCATGTTGGGAGGAGACGAGCAGTACTTC	CASSQNGMLGGDEQYF
-	TRBV7-2	TRBJ2-1	17	-	TGTGCCAGCAGCTTAGGTAGCGCCCGAAGCTCCTACAATGAGCAGGTCTTC	CASSLGSARSSYNEQVF
TRBD1	TRBV7-2	TRBJ1-1	15	-	TGTGCCAGCAGCGCCCCCCGACAGGGCTACACTGAAGCTTTCTTT	CASSAPRQGYTEAFF
TRBD2	TRBV3-1	TRBJ2-1	14	-	TGTGCCAGCAGCGACGATGAGGCGGGGGATGAGCAGTTCTTC	CASSDDEAGDEQFF
TRBD2	TRBV7-6	TRBJ2-1	17	-	TGTGCCAGCAGCTTAGAGGCTAGCGGGAGCCTTGGCAATGAGCAGTTCTTC	CASSLEASGSLGNEQFF
-	TRBV9	TRBJ1-1	13	-	TGTGCCAGCAGCCCCGGGGGGGGCGGTGAAGCTTTCTTT	CASSPGGGGEAFF
-	TRBV27	TRBJ2-3	12	-	TGTGCCGCGGGGCTATTCACAGATACGCAGTATTTT	CAAGLFTDTQYF
TRBD1	TRBV5-1	TRBJ1-1	15	-	TGCGCCGGCAGCGCCGGGGGACAGATGAACACTGAAGCTTTCTTT	CAGSAGGQMNTEAFF
TRBD1	TRBV20-1	TRBJ2-7	15	-	TGCAGTGCTAGCACCGGGGACAGGGCCTCCTACGAGCAGTACTTC	CSASTGDRASYEQYF
-	TRBV7-9	TRBJ1-6	16	few	TGTGCCAGCAGCTTAGCAGGGTCAGAGTTGAAGTCACCCCTCCACTTT	CASSLAGSELKSPLHF
-	TRBV6-2/TRBV6-3	TRBJ1-2	15	-	TGTGCCAGCACCTCCCCCGGGCCGACTAACTATGGCTACACCTTC	CASTSPGPTNYGYTF
TRBD1	TRBV28	TRBJ2-1	16	-	TGTGCCAGCAGTTCACCGGGTGGACAGGGGAACAATGAGCAGTTCTTC	CASSSPGGQGNNEQFF
-	TRBV3-1	TRBJ2-5	12	-	TGTGCCAGCGGGGTTAGACAAGAGACCCAGTACTTC	CASGVRQETQYF
TRBD2	TRBV12-3/TRBV12-4	TRBJ2-1	18	-	TGTGCCAGCAGTTTAGTGGTAGCGGGAGGACCCTCCTACAATGAGCAGTTCTTC	CASSLVVAGGPSYNEQFF
-	TRBV20-1	TRBJ2-3	12	-	TGCAAAGCGGGCAGAAGCACAGATACGCAGTATTTT	CKAGRSTDTQYF
TRBD1	TRBV27	TRBJ2-7	15	-	TGTGCCAGCAGTTTATGGACAGGATTCTCCTACGAGCAGTACTTC	CASSLWTGFSYEQYF
TRBD2	TRBV7-9	TRBJ2-7	16	-	TGTGCCAGCAGCATGGGACTAGCGGGATTCTCCTACGAGCAGTACTTC	CASSMGLAGFSYEQYF
TRBD2	TRBV20-1	TRBJ2-7	14	few	TGCAGTGCCAAGACTAGCGGGGGACTCTACGAGCAGTACTTC	CSAKTSGGLYEQYF
-	TRBV9	TRBJ2-7	14	few	TGTGCCAGCAGCGTAGCGAGTCTCCCTTACGAGCAGTACTTC	CASSVASLPYEQYF
TRBD2	TRBV18	TRBJ2-1	14	-	TGTGCCAGCTCACCACTAGCGGGAGACAATGAGCAGTTCTTC	CASSPLAGDNEQFF
-	TRBV6-6	TRBJ2-1	15	-	TGTGCCAGCCACTCGGACTTGAGCTCCTACAATGAGCAGTTCTTC	CASHSDLSSYNEQFF
-	TRBV5-1	TRBJ1-5	15	-	TGCGCCAGCAGCCCCCGGGGGGGCCCCAATCAGCCCCAGCATTTT	CASSPRGGPNQPQHF
-	TRBV29-1	TRBJ2-2	13	-	TGCAGCTCTTCCGGACAAAACACCGGGGAGCTGTTTTTT	CSSSGQNTGELFF
-	TRBV28	TRBJ2-7	15	few	TGTGCCAGCAGTTTTGGAGCGAGGTCGACCTACGAGCAGTACTTC	CASSFGARSTYEQYF
TRBD1	TRBV5-1	TRBJ2-7	13	-	TGTGCCAGCAGCAAAGGACAGGACTACGAGCAGTACTTC	CASSKGQDYEQYF
TRBD1	TRBV20-1	TRBJ1-4	16	-	TGCAGTGCTCGCGCCGAGCAGGGGGCGCGTGTTGGGAAACTGTTTTTT	CSARAEQGARVGKLFF
TRBD1	TRBV9	TRBJ1-3	17	few	TGTGCCAGCAGCGTAGCCCAAACCACAGGGGCTGGAAACACCATATATTTT	CASSVAQTTGAGNTIYF
-	TRBV29-1	TRBJ1-1	12	few	TGCAGCGTTCGGGGGACGGCGTATGAAGCTTTCTTT	CSVRGTAYEAFF
-	TRBV30	TRBJ1-2	15	-	TGTGCCTGGAGGGATTCAGGGCACCCTAACTATGGCTACACCTTC	CAWRDSGHPNYGYTF
-	TRBV12-3/TRBV12-4	TRBJ1-2	12	-	TGTGCCAGCAGTTTTACCGAGAATGGCTACACCTTC	CASSFTENGYTF
-	TRBV12-3/TRBV12-4	TRBJ2-7	12	few	TGTGCCAGCAAGGCCAGAACCTACGAGCAGTACTTC	CASKARTYEQYF
TRBD1	TRBV4-3	TRBJ1-1	16	-	TGCGCCAGCAGCCCTCAGGGGGCCCGGATGAACACTGAAGCTTTCTTT	CASSPQGARMNTEAFF
-	TRBV3-1	TRBJ2-3	16	few	TGTGCCAGCAGCCGCTTCCCTAGCGTCCCAACAGATACGCAGTATTTT	CASSRFPSVPTDTQYF
-	TRBV10-3	TRBJ1-1	13	-	TGTGCCATCAGTGAGTCGATTTCCACTGAAGCTTTCTTT	CAISESISTEAFF
TRBD2	TRBV6-2/TRBV6-3	TRBJ2-7	17	-	TGTGCCAGCAGCCCCTCCCGGACTAGCGGGGGTTACTACGAGCAGTACTTC	CASSPSRTSGGYYEQYF
-	TRBV3-1	TRBJ2-5	16	few	TGTGCCAGCAGCCAAGATGAGGCCCTTAGCTTGGAGACCCAGTACTTC	CASSQDEALSLETQYF
-	TRBV12-5	TRBJ2-1	11	few	TGTGCTAGTGGAAGGCCTGGTGAGCAGTTCTTC	CASGRPGEQFF
-	TRBV29-1	TRBJ1-1	10	-	TGCAGCATAGGAAGGGCTGAAGCTTTCTTT	CSIGRAEAFF
TRBD2	TRBV6-2/TRBV6-3	TRBJ2-3	17	-	TGTGCCAGCTCCCAGGCCCAACTAGCGGGGAGCACAGATACGCAGTATTTT	CASSQAQLAGSTDTQYF
-	TRBV15	TRBJ2-4	14	-	TGTGCCACCAGCAGAGGTGAGGGGCTCCTGGAGCAGTACTTC	CATSRGEGLLEQYF
TRBD2	TRBV18	TRBJ2-7	13	few	TGTGCCAGCACGCCGGGACTAGCTTACGAGCAGTACTTC	CASTPGLAYEQYF
TRBD2	TRBV6-6	TRBJ2-1	15	-	TGTGCCAGCAGTTACTTGCGGGGGGAATACAATGAGCAGTTCTTC	CASSYLRGEYNEQFF
-	TRBV11-2	TRBJ2-1	14	-	TGTGCCAGCAGCCAACCCGCGGCGGGAAATGAGCAGTTCTTC	CASSQPAAGNEQFF
-	TRBV11-1	TRBJ2-3	14	few	TGTGCCAGCAGCCGCGGCGGCCAACATGATACGCAGTATTTT	CASSRGGQHDTQYF
-	TRBV4-1	TRBJ1-6	14	-	TGCGCCAGCAGCGCACAGGGTAACAATTCACCCCTCCACTTT	CASSAQGNNSPLHF
-	TRBV4-1	TRBJ1-5	14	-	TGCGCCAGCAGCCAACTCTTGGGTGACCAGCCCCAGCATTTT	CASSQLLGDQPQHF
-	TRBV7-9	TRBJ1-1	15	few	TGTGCCAGCAGCTTAGCGCGGCAGGTCAACACTGAAGCTTTCTTT	CASSLARQVNTEAFF
-	TRBV6-1	TRBJ2-3	19	-	TGTGCCAGCAGTGAGAGGGGGCTTGGGGCAGGGACTAGCACAGATACGCAGTATTTT	CASSERGLGAGTSTDTQYF
-	TRBV28	TRBJ2-1	15	few	TGTCCCAGCAGTTTATACAGTAGCTCCTACAATGAGCAGTTCTTC	CPSSLYSSSYNEQFF
-	TRBV6-6	TRBJ1-5	13	-	TGTGCCAGCAGTTACACGATCAATCAGCCCCAGCATTTT	CASSYTINQPQHF
-	TRBV4-3	TRBJ2-3	16	-	TGCGCCAGCAGCAAAATAGTACAGGGCGGGACAGATACGCAGTATTTT	CASSKIVQGGTDTQYF
TRBD2	TRBV18	TRBJ2-7	13	-	TGTGCCAGCTCGGGACTAGCGGACAATGAGCAGTACTTC	CASSGLADNEQYF